What follows describes a single TCR beta chain. What it binds is unknown. The donors, nominally healthy at sampling, likely had unrecorded immune exposures. The germline V gene has CDR1 SGHRS and CDR2 YFSETQ. This CDR3 spans 14 amino acids. Trimming removed 0 bases at V and 3 bases at J, with 10 bases between. This sample was included in a study of cytomegalovirus exposure and HLA in healthy donors. About the research overall: HLA-typed donors were the source of 83 million or so unique TCRs, which an early data release held.

General study findings and limits: Later analysis identified 16,951 TCR beta sequences associated with HLA alleles, using a false discovery rate threshold of 0.05. In a later analysis, productive TCRs from donors in an Asian-associated ancestry cluster reportedly carried fewer N-insertions than the cohort mean.

The PCR had 60 Vbeta and 13 Jbeta primers. Profiling relied on immunoSEQ multiplex PCR, and the TCRdb table lists in-frame clones only, not all of them. The sample includes 35,000 to 45,000 clones, almost 70% seen only once; the top ten take approximately 7%. The chain has TRBV5-1 and TRBJ2-7, with D unresolved. The sequenced sample was PBMCs. The receptor was isolated from a man aged 25 to 40 in good health and CMV-seronegative. The CDR3 protein is CASSLAAGSYEQYF. The CDR3 DNA sequence: TGCGCCAGCAGCTTGGCCGCAGGAAGCTACGAGCAGTACTTC.